Below, one T cell receptor beta chain is given with its context. The antigen is undetermined. The data were taken from a study of T cell responses to AZD1222 COVID-19 vaccine. Study results and caveats: Samples come after the peak T cell response, not at day 14.

Profiled with immunoSEQ multiplex PCR; TCRdb holds only in-frame clones, not every one. The sample has about 110,000 clones; around 90% are singletons. This CDR3 contains 14 residues. After removal of 6 bases from V and 8 bases from J, the junction contained 10 bases not matched to a gene. The germline V gene encodes CDR1 WNHNN and CDR2 SYGVQD (reference sequence). The receptor comes from an adult in good health. V usage is TRBV10-1 and J usage is TRBJ2-1; 7 bases are a match to TRBD1. Sequenced here: peripheral blood, sampled on day 0 of AZD1222 vaccination. The CDR3 sequence is CASSKTRTGYEQFF. The CDR3 bases are TGCGCCAGCAGCAAGACCCGGACAGGCTATGAGCAGTTCTTC.